This is a list of T cell receptor beta chains from one sample in a study of molecular identifiers for immune sequencing clone quantification. Using its own MiXCR run on the PCR reads, TCRdb lists one record per CDR3 protein. Of 40,000 or so distinct CDR3 sequences in the sample, under 25% were seen once. Sequenced input: naive CD8+ T cells from blood, with Jurkat cell RNA spiked in. These receptors were obtained from a human donor in good health. Some libraries in this study had Jurkat cell RNA spiked in. CDR3s include the opening cysteine and the closing phenylalanine or tryptophan. Fields, in order: clone size, V gene, J gene, D gene, CDR3 protein, CDR3 DNA. A D gene is named only where the DNA matches it firmly. Size is omitted from some rows. Given values are once, few, many or a class for expanded clones.

abundance: many; v_gene: TRBV5-4; j_gene: TRBJ2-5; d_gene: .; CDR3aa: CASSLGSGQTQETQYF; CDR3nt: TGTGCCAGCAGCTTAGGGAGCGGACAGACCCAAGAGACCCAGTACTTC
abundance: many; v_gene: TRBV10-3; j_gene: TRBJ2-7; d_gene: TRBD2; CDR3aa: CAITNPGTNYEQYF; CDR3nt: TGTGCCATCACTAACCCCGGGACTAACTACGAGCAGTACTTC
abundance: many; v_gene: TRBV19; j_gene: TRBJ1-5; d_gene: TRBD1; CDR3aa: CASSTTPRDRVYGNQPQHF; CDR3nt: TGTGCCAGTAGTACTACCCCAAGGGACAGGGTTTATGGCAATCAGCCCCAGCATTTT
abundance: many; v_gene: TRBV4-3; j_gene: TRBJ2-1; d_gene: .; CDR3aa: CASSQDITSIEQFF; CDR3nt: TGCGCCAGCAGCCAAGATATCACTAGCATTGAGCAGTTCTTC
abundance: many; v_gene: TRBV29-1; j_gene: TRBJ2-2; d_gene: .; CDR3aa: CSSMGYTGELFF; CDR3nt: TGCAGCTCCATGGGTTACACCGGGGAGCTGTTTTTT
abundance: many; v_gene: TRBV7-9; j_gene: TRBJ2-4; d_gene: .; CDR3aa: CASSLFPGYENIQYF; CDR3nt: TGTGCCAGCAGCTTATTCCCAGGGTACGAAAACATTCAGTACTTC
abundance: .; v_gene: TRBV7-9; j_gene: TRBJ2-6; d_gene: .; CDR3aa: CASSLDSAGANVLTF; CDR3nt: TGTGCCAGCAGCTTAGACAGTGCCGGGGCCAACGTCCTGACTTTC
abundance: many; v_gene: TRBV7-9; j_gene: TRBJ2-2; d_gene: .; CDR3aa: CASSFFPGPMNTGELFF; CDR3nt: TGTGCCAGCAGCTTTTTTCCCGGGCCTATGAATACCGGGGAGCTGTTTTTT
abundance: many; v_gene: TRBV7-9; j_gene: TRBJ2-3; d_gene: TRBD1; CDR3aa: CASSLVGQLRTDTQYF; CDR3nt: TGTGCCAGCAGCTTAGTGGGACAGTTACGCACAGATACGCAGTATTTT
abundance: many; v_gene: TRBV27; j_gene: TRBJ2-7; d_gene: .; CDR3aa: CASSLSGASYEQYF; CDR3nt: TGTGCCAGCAGTTTGTCGGGGGCCTCCTACGAGCAGTACTTC
abundance: many; v_gene: TRBV19; j_gene: TRBJ2-2; d_gene: TRBD1; CDR3aa: CASSIGVWTGYTGELFF; CDR3nt: TGTGCCAGTAGTATAGGGGTCTGGACAGGCTACACCGGGGAGCTGTTTTTT
abundance: many; v_gene: TRBV23-1; j_gene: TRBJ2-1; d_gene: .; CDR3aa: CASSLRYRDCTYNEQFF; CDR3nt: TGCGCCAGCAGTCTTAGGTACCGGGACTGTACCTACAATGAGCAGTTCTTC
abundance: many; v_gene: TRBV12-3/TRBV12-4; j_gene: TRBJ2-5; d_gene: TRBD2; CDR3aa: CASSTEGLAGDQETQYF; CDR3nt: TGTGCCAGCAGTACCGAAGGACTAGCGGGGGACCAAGAGACCCAGTACTTC
abundance: medium-sized; v_gene: TRBV6-2/TRBV6-3; j_gene: TRBJ1-5; d_gene: .; CDR3aa: CASREVNQPQHF; CDR3nt: TGTGCCAGCAGGGAAGTCAATCAGCCCCAGCATTTT
abundance: many; v_gene: TRBV9; j_gene: TRBJ2-1; d_gene: TRBD2; CDR3aa: CASSPPSGPYNEQFF; CDR3nt: TGTGCCAGCAGCCCGCCTAGCGGTCCTTACAATGAGCAGTTCTTC
abundance: many; v_gene: TRBV20-1; j_gene: TRBJ2-1; d_gene: .; CDR3aa: CSARDLVGSHSLDEQFF; CDR3nt: TGCAGTGCTAGAGATTTGGTGGGGTCCCACTCCCTGGACGAGCAGTTCTTC
abundance: many; v_gene: TRBV27; j_gene: TRBJ2-7; d_gene: .; CDR3aa: CASSLRGAEQYF; CDR3nt: TGTGCCAGCAGCCTTCGAGGCGCCGAGCAGTACTTC
abundance: many; v_gene: TRBV29-1; j_gene: TRBJ2-2; d_gene: .; CDR3aa: CSVEPGVNTGELFF; CDR3nt: TGCAGCGTTGAACCAGGGGTGAACACCGGGGAGCTGTTTTTT
abundance: many; v_gene: TRBV4-1; j_gene: TRBJ1-1; d_gene: .; CDR3aa: CASSQGVNTEAFF; CDR3nt: TGCGCCAGCAGCCAGGGGGTTAACACTGAAGCTTTCTTT
abundance: many; v_gene: TRBV7-9; j_gene: TRBJ2-7; d_gene: TRBD1; CDR3aa: CASSLETGVYEQYF; CDR3nt: TGTGCCAGCAGCTTAGAGACAGGGGTGTACGAGCAGTACTTC
abundance: many; v_gene: TRBV28; j_gene: TRBJ2-7; d_gene: TRBD1; CDR3aa: CASSLRTGTGGYEQYF; CDR3nt: TGTGCCAGCAGTCTGAGAACCGGGACAGGGGGCTACGAGCAGTACTTC
abundance: .; v_gene: TRBV6-5; j_gene: TRBJ1-1; d_gene: .; CDR3aa: CASSPTVLNTEALF; CDR3nt: TGTGCCAGCAGCCCGACAGTACTGAACACTGAAGCTCTCTTT
abundance: many; v_gene: TRBV29-1; j_gene: TRBJ2-2; d_gene: .; CDR3aa: CSVEGQNTGELFF; CDR3nt: TGCAGCGTTGAAGGTCAGAACACCGGGGAGCTGTTTTTT
abundance: many; v_gene: TRBV30; j_gene: TRBJ2-7; d_gene: .; CDR3aa: CAWNVGFEQYF; CDR3nt: TGTGCCTGGAATGTAGGATTCGAGCAGTACTTC
abundance: many; v_gene: TRBV4-2; j_gene: TRBJ2-6; d_gene: .; CDR3aa: CASSQGTGANVLTF; CDR3nt: TGTGCCAGCAGCCAAGGGACTGGGGCCAACGTCCTGACTTTC
abundance: many; v_gene: TRBV7-6; j_gene: TRBJ1-1; d_gene: .; CDR3aa: CASNSGGFTEAFF; CDR3nt: TGTGCCAGCAATTCGGGGGGATTCACTGAAGCTTTCTTT
abundance: many; v_gene: TRBV15; j_gene: TRBJ2-2; d_gene: .; CDR3aa: CATPGNTGELFF; CDR3nt: TGTGCCACCCCGGGTAACACCGGGGAGCTGTTTTTT
abundance: many; v_gene: TRBV20-1; j_gene: TRBJ1-2; d_gene: .; CDR3aa: CSARDGTGGYYGYTF; CDR3nt: TGCAGTGCTAGAGATGGAACAGGCGGATACTATGGCTACACCTTC
abundance: many; v_gene: TRBV9; j_gene: TRBJ2-3; d_gene: .; CDR3aa: CASRSHSTDTQYF; CDR3nt: TGTGCCAGCAGATCACACTCCACAGATACGCAGTATTTT
abundance: many; v_gene: TRBV10-3; j_gene: TRBJ2-5; d_gene: .; CDR3aa: CAIGGTGGPSPQETQYF; CDR3nt: TGTGCCATCGGCGGGACGGGGGGCCCAAGCCCCCAAGAGACCCAGTACTTC
abundance: .; v_gene: TRBV20-1; j_gene: TRBJ2-7; d_gene: TRBD2; CDR3aa: CSARRGGSYEQYF; CDR3nt: TGCAGTGCCCGTCGCGGGGGGTCCTACGAGCAGTACTTC
abundance: many; v_gene: TRBV5-4; j_gene: TRBJ2-7; d_gene: .; CDR3aa: CASSFFRDSAYEQYF; CDR3nt: TGTGCCAGCAGCTTTTTCCGGGACTCAGCCTACGAGCAGTACTTC
abundance: many; v_gene: TRBV12-3/TRBV12-4; j_gene: TRBJ1-4; d_gene: TRBD1; CDR3aa: CASRDGQGIGYEKLFF; CDR3nt: TGTGCCAGCAGGGACGGACAGGGGATCGGTTATGAAAAACTGTTTTTT